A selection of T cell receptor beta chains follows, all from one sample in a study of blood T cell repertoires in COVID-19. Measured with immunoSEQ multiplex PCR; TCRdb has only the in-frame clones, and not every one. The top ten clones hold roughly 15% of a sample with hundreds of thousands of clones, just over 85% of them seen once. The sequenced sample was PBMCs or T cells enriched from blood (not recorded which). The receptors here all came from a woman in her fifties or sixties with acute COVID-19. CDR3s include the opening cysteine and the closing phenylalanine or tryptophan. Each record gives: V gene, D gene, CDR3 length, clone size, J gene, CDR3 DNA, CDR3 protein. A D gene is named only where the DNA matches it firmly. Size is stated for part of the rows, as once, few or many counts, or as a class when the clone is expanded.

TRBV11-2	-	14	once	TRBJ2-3	TGTGCCAGCAGCTGGGGGGAAGTGCGGTCTCCGCAGTATTTT	CASSWGEVRSPQYF
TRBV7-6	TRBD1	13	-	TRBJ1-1	TGTGCCAGCAGCGTCTTACAGGGGACTGAAGCTTTCTTT	CASSVLQGTEAFF
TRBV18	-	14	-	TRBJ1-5	TGTGCCAGCTCACCGAGTGTGATCAATCAGCCCCAGCATTTT	CASSPSVINQPQHF
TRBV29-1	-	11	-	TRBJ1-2	TGCAGCGTTTATTCGGGGGGTGGCTACACCTTC	CSVYSGGGYTF
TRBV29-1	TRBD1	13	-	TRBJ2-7	TGCAGCGTAATGACAGGGGGCAGATACGAGCAGTACTTC	CSVMTGGRYEQYF
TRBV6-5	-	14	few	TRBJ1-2	TGTGCCAGCAGTTACTCGACGGGGGGCTATGGCTACACCTTC	CASSYSTGGYGYTF
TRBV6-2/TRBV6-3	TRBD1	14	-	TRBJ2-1	TGTGCCAGCAGTACGGGGACAGGGTCTAATGAGCAGTTCTTC	CASSTGTGSNEQFF
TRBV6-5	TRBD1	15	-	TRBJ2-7	TGTGCCAGCAGGAGTTTCGGGACAGGGTTGGCAGAGCAGTACTTC	CASRSFGTGLAEQYF
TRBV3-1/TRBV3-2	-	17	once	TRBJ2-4	TGTGCCAGCAGCCTTTTCGAAGGCGGGGTAGCCAAAAACATTCAGTACTTC	CASSLFEGGVAKNIQYF
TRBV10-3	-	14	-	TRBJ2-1	TGTGCCATCAGTGAGCCCACCCTACTAGCAACCCAGTTCTTC	CAISEPTLLATQFF
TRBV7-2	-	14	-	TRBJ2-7	TGTGCCAGCAGCTTAGCGGGACTCTCCAACGAGCAGTACTTC	CASSLAGLSNEQYF
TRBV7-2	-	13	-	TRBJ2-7	TGTGCCAGCAGCTTAAGACAGACGTACGAGCAGTACTTC	CASSLRQTYEQYF
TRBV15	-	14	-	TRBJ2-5	TGTGCCACCAGCAGAGACTCGCGCCCAGAGACCCAGTACTTC	CATSRDSRPETQYF
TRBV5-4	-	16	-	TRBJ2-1	TGTGCCAGCAGCGATCAGCGCGGGCCCTCCTACAATGAGCAGTTCTTC	CASSDQRGPSYNEQFF
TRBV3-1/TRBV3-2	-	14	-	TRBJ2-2	TGTGCCAGCACCTCGACTATTCACACCGGGGAGCTGTTTTTT	CASTSTIHTGELFF
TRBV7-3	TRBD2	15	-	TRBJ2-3	TGTGCCAGCAGCTTAAAAGCGGGAGGGCCAAATACGCAGTATTTT	CASSLKAGGPNTQYF
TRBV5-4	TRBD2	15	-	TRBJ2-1	TGTGCCAGCAGCTTGGCACTAGCGGGGAACAATGAGCAGTTCTTC	CASSLALAGNNEQFF
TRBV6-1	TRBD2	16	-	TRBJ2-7	TGTGCCAGCAGTGAAGCCTCAGGTCTAGCGGACTACGAGCAGTACTTC	CASSEASGLADYEQYF
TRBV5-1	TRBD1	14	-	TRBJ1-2	TGCGCCAGCAGCCGCGGCGGACAGGGTTATGGCTACACCTTC	CASSRGGQGYGYTF
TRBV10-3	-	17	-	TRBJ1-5	TGTGCCATCAGCGCATACACTTATGGGGAGGGCAATCAGCCCCAGCATTTT	CAISAYTYGEGNQPQHF
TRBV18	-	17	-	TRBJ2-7	TGTGCCAGCTCACCACAAACGGCGGGATGGTTCGGGTACGAGCAGTACTTC	CASSPQTAGWFGYEQYF
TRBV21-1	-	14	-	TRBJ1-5	TGTGCCAGCAGCAACTGCGGCAGGGATCAGCCCCAGCATTTT	CASSNCGRDQPQHF
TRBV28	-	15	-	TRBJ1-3	TGTGCCAGCAGTTTCTTAACAGGCTCTGGAAACACCATATATTTT	CASSFLTGSGNTIYF
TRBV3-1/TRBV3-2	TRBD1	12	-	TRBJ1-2	TGTGCCAGCAGCCGGGACAGGGAAGGCTACACCTTC	CASSRDREGYTF
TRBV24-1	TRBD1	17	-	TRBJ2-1	TGTGCCACCAGTGATGATTCCGGGACAGGGAAGGGTTATAAGCAGTTCTTC	CATSDDSGTGKGYKQFF
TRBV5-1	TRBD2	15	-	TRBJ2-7	TGCGCCAGCCGGCTTCTAGCGGGAGGTAGGGACGAGCAGTACTTC	CASRLLAGGRDEQYF
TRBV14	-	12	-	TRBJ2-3	TGTGCCAGCAGCCCACGGGGGAATACGCAGTATTTT	CASSPRGNTQYF
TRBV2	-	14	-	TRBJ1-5	TGTGCCAGCAGTGGAGGTAATAGCAATCAGCCCCAGCATTTT	CASSGGNSNQPQHF
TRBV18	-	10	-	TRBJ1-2	TGTGCCACTACGGGCTATGGCTACACCTTC	CATTGYGYTF
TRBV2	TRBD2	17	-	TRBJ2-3	TGTGCCAGCAGGGGTGGGACTAGCGGGAGCTCAGCAGATACGCAGTATTTT	CASRGGTSGSSADTQYF
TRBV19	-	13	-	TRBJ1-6	TGTGCCAGTAGCCCCCAGAGGAATCCACCCCTCCACTTT	CASSPQRNPPLHF
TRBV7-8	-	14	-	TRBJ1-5	TGTGCCAGCAGCCTGAGACAGCCTGATCAGCCCCAGCATTTT	CASSLRQPDQPQHF
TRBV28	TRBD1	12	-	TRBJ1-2	TGTGCCTGCTTCTACAGGGGGAATGGCTACACCTTC	CACFYRGNGYTF
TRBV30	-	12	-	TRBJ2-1	TGTGCCTGGAGCTCCGGGTGGAATGAGCAGTTCTTC	CAWSSGWNEQFF
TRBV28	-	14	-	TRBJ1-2	TGTGCCAGCAGTTTGCGGCCTCCGGGCTATGGCTACACCTTC	CASSLRPPGYGYTF
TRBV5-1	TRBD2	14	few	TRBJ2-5	TGCGCCAGCAGCAAAACTAGCGTCGAAGAGACCCAGTACTTC	CASSKTSVEETQYF
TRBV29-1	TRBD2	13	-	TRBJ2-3	TGCAGCGTTGACCTCCCTAGCGGGCCTACGCAGTATTTT	CSVDLPSGPTQYF
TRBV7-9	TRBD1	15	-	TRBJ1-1	TGTGCCAGCAGATCTCGACAGGGAGTGAACACTGAAGCTTTCTTT	CASRSRQGVNTEAFF
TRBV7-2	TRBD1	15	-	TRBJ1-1	TGTGCCAGCAGCTCCCGTGGGACAGGGGGCACTGAAGCTTTCTTT	CASSSRGTGGTEAFF
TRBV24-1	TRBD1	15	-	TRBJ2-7	TGTGCCACCAGTGGGGGGCAGGGGGCGAGCGACGAGCAGTACTTC	CATSGGQGASDEQYF
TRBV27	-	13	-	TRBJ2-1	TGTGCCAGCAGTTTATTACAGACAAATGAGCAGTTCTTC	CASSLLQTNEQFF
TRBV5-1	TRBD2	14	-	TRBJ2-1	TGCGCCAGCAGCTTTGCGGGAGGCTACAATGAGCAGTTCTTC	CASSFAGGYNEQFF
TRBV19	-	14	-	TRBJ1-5	TGTGCCAGTAGTACGCCGAGTCGCAATCAGCCCCAGCATTTT	CASSTPSRNQPQHF
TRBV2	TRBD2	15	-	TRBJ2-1	TGTGCCAGCAGTGAACGGGCGGGAGGGCTTGATGAGCAGTTCTTC	CASSERAGGLDEQFF
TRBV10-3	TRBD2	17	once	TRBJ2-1	TGTGCCATCAGTGAGTCTAAGCGGGATGTCTTCTACAATGAGCAGTTCTTC	CAISESKRDVFYNEQFF
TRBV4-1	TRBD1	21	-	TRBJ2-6	TGCGCCAGCAGCCAAGATCAGCGACAGGGGGCAATTTTCTCTGGGGCCAACGTCCTGACTTTC	CASSQDQRQGAIFSGANVLTF
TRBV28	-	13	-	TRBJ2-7	TGTGCCAGCAGTCCCCCCCTGTATCCGGGGCAGTACTTC	CASSPPLYPGQYF
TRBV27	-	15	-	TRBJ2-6	TGTGCCAGCAGTACGATGGTAGCTGGGGCCAACGTCCTGACTTTC	CASSTMVAGANVLTF
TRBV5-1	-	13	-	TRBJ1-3	TGCGCCAGCAGCTTGAGCCCCGGAAACACCATATATTTT	CASSLSPGNTIYF
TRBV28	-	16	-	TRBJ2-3	TGTGCCAGCACCCCACGAGCCTCCGCCATTGAGGATACGCAGTATTTT	CASTPRASAIEDTQYF
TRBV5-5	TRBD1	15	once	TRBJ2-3	TGTGCCAGCAGCTTAGACAGGGTGGAGACAGATACGCAGTATTTT	CASSLDRVETDTQYF
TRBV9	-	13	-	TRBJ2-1	TGTGCCAGCAGCGTAGGTCTAGCCAATGAGCAGTTCTTC	CASSVGLANEQFF
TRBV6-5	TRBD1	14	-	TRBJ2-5	TGTGCCAGCAGTTACTACACAGGGGAAGAGACCCAGTACTTC	CASSYYTGEETQYF
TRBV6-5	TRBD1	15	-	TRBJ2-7	TGTGCCAGCAGAGCCAGGACAGGGAGCTCCTACGAGCAGTACTTC	CASRARTGSSYEQYF